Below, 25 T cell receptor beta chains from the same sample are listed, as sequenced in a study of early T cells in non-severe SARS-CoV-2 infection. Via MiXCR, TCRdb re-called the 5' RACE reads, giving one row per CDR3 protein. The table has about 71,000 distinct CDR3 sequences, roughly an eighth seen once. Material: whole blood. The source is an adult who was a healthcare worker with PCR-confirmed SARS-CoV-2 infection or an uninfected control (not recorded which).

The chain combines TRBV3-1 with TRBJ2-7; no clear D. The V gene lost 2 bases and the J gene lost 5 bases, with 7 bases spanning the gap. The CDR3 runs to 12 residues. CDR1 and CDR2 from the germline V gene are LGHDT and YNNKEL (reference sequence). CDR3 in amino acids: CASSQTTDEQYF. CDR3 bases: TGTGCCAGCAGCCAAACCACCGACGAGCAGTACTTC.

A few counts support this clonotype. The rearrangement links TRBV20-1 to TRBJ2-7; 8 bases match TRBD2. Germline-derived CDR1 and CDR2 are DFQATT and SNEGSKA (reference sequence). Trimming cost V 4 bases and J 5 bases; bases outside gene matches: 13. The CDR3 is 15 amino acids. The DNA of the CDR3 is TGCAGTGCTATTCCAGCGGGGGCCTACGGGGACGAGCAGTACTTC. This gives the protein CSAIPAGAYGDEQYF.

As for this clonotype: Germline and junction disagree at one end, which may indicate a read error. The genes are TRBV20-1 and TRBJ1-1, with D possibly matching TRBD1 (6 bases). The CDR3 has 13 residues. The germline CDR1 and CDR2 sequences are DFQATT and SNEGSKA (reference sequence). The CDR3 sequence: CRATGLGNTEAFF. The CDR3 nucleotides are TGCAGGGCTACAGGGTTGGGGAACACTGAAGCTTTCTTT.

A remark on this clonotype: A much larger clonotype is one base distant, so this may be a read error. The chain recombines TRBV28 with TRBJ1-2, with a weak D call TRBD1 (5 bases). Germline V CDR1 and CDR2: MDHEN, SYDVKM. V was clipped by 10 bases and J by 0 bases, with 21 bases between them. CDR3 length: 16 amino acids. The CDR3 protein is CATTDAGIGANYGYTF. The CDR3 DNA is TGTGCCACTACTGACGCCGGGATAGGGGCTAACTATGGCTACACCTTC.

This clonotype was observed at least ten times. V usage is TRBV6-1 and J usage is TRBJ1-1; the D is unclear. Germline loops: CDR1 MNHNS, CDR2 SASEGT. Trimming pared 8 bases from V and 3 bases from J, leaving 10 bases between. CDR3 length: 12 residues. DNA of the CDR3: TGTGCCAGCGGGAGGGAGCACACTGAAGCTTTCTTT. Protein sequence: CASGREHTEAFF.

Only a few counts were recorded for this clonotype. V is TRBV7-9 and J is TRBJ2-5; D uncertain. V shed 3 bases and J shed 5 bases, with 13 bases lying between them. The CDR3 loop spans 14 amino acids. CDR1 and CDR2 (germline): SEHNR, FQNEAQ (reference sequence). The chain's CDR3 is CASSFNSRAETQYF. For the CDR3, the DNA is TGTGCCAGCAGCTTCAATTCCCGCGCGGAGACCCAGTACTTC.

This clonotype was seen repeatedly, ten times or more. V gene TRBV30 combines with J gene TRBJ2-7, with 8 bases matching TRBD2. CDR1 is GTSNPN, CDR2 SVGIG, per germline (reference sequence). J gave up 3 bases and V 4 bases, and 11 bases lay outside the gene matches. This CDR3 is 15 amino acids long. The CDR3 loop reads CAWTQRTSYVYEQYF. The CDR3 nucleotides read TGTGCCTGGACCCAAAGGACTAGCTACGTCTACGAGCAGTACTTC.

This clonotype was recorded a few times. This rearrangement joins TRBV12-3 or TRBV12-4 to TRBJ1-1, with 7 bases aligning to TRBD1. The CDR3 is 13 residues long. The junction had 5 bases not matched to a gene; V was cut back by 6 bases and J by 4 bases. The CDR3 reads CASRDRASTEAFF. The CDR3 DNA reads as TGTGCCAGCAGAGACAGGGCTAGCACTGAAGCTTTCTTT.

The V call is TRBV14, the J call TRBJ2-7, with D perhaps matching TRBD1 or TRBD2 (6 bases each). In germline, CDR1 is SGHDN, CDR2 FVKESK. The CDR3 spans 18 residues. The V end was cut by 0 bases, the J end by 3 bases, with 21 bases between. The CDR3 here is CASSQDLPGGGTFYEQYF. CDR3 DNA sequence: TGTGCCAGCAGCCAAGATTTGCCCGGAGGCGGGACATTCTACGAGCAGTACTTC. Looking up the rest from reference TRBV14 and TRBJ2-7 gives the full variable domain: EAGVTQFPSHSVIEKGQTVTLRCDPISGHDNLYWYRRVMGKEIKFLLHFVKESKQDESGMPNNRFLAERTGGTYSTLKVQPAELEDSGVYFCASSQDLPGGGTFYEQYFGPGTRLTVT.

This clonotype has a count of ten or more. The CDR3 loop reads CASSHGVGGESYTF. In DNA form, the CDR3 reads TGTGCCAGCAGTCACGGAGTCGGAGGGGAAAGCTACACCTTC. The chain is built from TRBV6-6 and TRBJ1-2; D is perhaps TRBD1 (5 bases). V lost 5 bases to trimming and J lost 9 bases, with 19 bases between them. This CDR3 is 14 amino acids long. CDR1 and CDR2 from the germline V gene are MNHNY and SVGAGI (reference sequence).

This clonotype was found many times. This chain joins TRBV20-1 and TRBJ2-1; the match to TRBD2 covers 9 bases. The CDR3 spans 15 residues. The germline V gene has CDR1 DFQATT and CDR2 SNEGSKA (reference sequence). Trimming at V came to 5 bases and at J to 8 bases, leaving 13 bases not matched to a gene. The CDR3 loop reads CSALIPGLALHEQFF. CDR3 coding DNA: TGCAGTGCTTTAATTCCGGGACTAGCTCTTCATGAGCAGTTCTTC.

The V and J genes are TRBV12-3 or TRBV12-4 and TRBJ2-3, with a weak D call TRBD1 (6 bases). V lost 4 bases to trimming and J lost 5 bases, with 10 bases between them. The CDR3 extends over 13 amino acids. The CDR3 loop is CASSSGGLDTQYF. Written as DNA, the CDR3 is TGTGCCAGCAGTTCTGGGGGCTTAGATACGCAGTATTTT.

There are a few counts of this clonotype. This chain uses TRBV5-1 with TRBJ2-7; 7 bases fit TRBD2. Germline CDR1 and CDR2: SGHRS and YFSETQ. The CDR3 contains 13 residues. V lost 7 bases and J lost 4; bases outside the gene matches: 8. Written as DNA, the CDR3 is TGCGCCAGCTCAGGGAGGGGCACGTACGAGCAGTACTTC. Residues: CASSGRGTYEQYF.

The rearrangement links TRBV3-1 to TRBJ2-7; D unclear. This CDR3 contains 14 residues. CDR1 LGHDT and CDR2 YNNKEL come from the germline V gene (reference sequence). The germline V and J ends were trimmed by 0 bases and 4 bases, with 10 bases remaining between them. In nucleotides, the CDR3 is TGTGCCAGCAGCCAAGAGGCCTTTCTTTACGAGCAGTACTTC. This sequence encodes CASSQEAFLYEQYF.

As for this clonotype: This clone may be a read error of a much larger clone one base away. The CDR3 DNA reads as TGTGCCAGCACCACAGGGACCACCTACAATGAGCAGTTCTTC. Translating it yields CASTTGTTYNEQFF. V gene TRBV7-2 combines with J gene TRBJ2-1, with D possibly TRBD1 on 6 matching bases. Germline CDR1 and CDR2: SGHTA and FQGNSA. Trimming removed 7 bases from V and 2 bases from J, with 12 bases in between. This CDR3 has 14 amino acids.

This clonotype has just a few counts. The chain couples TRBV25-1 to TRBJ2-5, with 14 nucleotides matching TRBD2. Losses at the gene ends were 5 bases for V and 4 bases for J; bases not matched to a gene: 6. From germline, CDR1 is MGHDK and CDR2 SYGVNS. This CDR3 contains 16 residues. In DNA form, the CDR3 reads TGTGCCAGCAGTCAGGGGGGACTAGCGGGGGTAGAGACCCAGTACTTC. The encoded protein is CASSQGGLAGVETQYF.

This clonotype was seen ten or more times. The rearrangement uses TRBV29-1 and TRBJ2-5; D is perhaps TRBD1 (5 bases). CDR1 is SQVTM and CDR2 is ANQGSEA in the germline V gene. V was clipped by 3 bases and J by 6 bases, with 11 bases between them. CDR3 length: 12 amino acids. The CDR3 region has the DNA TGCAGCGTTGATTCAGGGTTGAAGACCCAGTACTTC. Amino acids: CSVDSGLKTQYF.

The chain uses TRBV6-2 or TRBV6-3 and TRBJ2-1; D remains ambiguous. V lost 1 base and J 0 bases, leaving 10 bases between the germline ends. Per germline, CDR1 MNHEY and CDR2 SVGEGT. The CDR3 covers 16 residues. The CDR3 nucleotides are TGTGCCAGCAGTTACTTAGGCGCCGACTCCTACAATGAGCAGTTCTTC. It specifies CASSYLGADSYNEQFF.

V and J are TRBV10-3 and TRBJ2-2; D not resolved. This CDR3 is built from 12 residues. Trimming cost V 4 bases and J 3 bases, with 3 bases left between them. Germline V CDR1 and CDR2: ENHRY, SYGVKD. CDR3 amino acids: CAISVHTGELFF. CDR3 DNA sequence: TGTGCCATCAGTGTACACACCGGGGAGCTGTTTTTT.

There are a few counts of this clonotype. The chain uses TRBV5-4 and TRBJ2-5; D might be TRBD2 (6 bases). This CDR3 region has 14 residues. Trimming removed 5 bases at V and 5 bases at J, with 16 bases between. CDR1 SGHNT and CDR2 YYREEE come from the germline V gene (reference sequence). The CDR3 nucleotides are TGTGCCAGCAGTCTCTGGGGGGATTGGGAGACCCAGTACTTC. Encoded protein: CASSLWGDWETQYF.

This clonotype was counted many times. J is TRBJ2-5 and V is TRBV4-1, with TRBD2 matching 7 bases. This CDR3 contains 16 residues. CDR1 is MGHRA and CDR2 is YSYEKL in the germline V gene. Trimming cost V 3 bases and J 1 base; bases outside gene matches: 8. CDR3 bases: TGCGCCAGCAGCCATGCTCGTTGGGGGGGCCAAGAGACCCAGTACTTC. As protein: CASSHARWGGQETQYF.

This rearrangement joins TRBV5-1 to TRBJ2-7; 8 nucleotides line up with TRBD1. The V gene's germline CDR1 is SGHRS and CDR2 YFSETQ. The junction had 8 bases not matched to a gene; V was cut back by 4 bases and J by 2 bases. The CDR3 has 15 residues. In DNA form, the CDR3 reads TGCGCCAGCAGCGCGGGACAGGACCCAACCTACGAGCAGTACTTC. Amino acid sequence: CASSAGQDPTYEQYF.

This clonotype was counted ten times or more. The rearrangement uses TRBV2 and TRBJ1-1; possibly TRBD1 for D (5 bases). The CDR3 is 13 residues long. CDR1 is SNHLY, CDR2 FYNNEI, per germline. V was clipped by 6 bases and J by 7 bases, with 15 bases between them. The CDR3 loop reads CASRSPRRGEAFF. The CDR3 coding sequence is TGTGCCAGCAGAAGCCCTCGGAGGGGTGAAGCTTTCTTT.

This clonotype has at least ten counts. The DNA of the CDR3 is TGTGCCAGCAGCTTAGAGGAAGGGACAGGGTTCCATGAGCAGTTCTTC. It codes for CASSLEEGTGFHEQFF. V and J are TRBV11-2 and TRBJ2-1, with 9 positions matching TRBD1. V shed 0 bases and J 8 bases; nucleotides not matched to a gene: 8. Germline CDR1 SGHAT, CDR2 FQNNGV. This CDR3 has 16 residues.

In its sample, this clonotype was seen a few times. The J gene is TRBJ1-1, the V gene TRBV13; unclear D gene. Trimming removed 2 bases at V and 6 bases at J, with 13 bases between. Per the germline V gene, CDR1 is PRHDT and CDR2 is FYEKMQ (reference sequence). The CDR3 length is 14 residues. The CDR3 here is CASSLLKTAAEAFF. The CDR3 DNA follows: TGTGCCAGCAGCTTACTAAAAACAGCGGCTGAAGCTTTCTTT.